Below are 23 T cell receptor beta chains sequenced from a single sample in a study of T cell changes during pregnancy in multiple sclerosis. The protocol was immunoSEQ multiplex PCR, while the TCRdb copy is restricted to in-frame clones and leaves out a portion. The sample carries about 47,000 clones, 93% recorded once. Sample: peripheral blood, taken in the second trimester of pregnancy. The origin of the receptors is a female donor with multiple sclerosis, enrolled in a pregnancy study.

V usage is TRBV29-1 and J usage is TRBJ1-1, with D perhaps matching TRBD1 (5 bases). V was trimmed by 4 bases and J by 0 bases, leaving 12 bases between them. The germline V gene encodes CDR1 SQVTM and CDR2 ANQGSEA. CDR3 length: 14 residues. CDR3 nucleotide sequence: TGCAGCGTTGCCTGGGGCAACTTGAACACTGAAGCTTTCTTT. It encodes CSVAWGNLNTEAFF.

The chain couples TRBV28 to TRBJ2-7; D gene ambiguous. Germline-derived CDR1 and CDR2 are MDHEN and SYDVKM. The CDR3 contains 12 residues. V was shortened by 5 bases and J by 6 bases, with 11 bases between the two germline ends. The CDR3 nucleotides are TGTGCCAGCAGTATGATCCGGAGCGAGCAGTACTTC. Translation: CASSMIRSEQYF.

The chain recombines TRBV6-5 with TRBJ2-2; 10 nucleotides line up with TRBD1. CDR3 length: 15 residues. The germline CDR1 and CDR2 sequences are MNHEY and SVGAGI. The trim removed 1 base at V and 6 bases at J, leaving 2 bases unmatched. The DNA for the CDR3 is TGTGCCAGCAGTTACTGGACAGGGGGTTCCGGGGAGCTGTTTTTT. This sequence encodes CASSYWTGGSGELFF.

This chain joins TRBV7-6 and TRBJ1-1; D is possibly TRBD1 (5 bases). The CDR3 is made up of 13 amino acids. Germline V gives CDR1 SGHVS, CDR2 FNYEAQ. Trimming shortened V by 1 base and J by 4 bases, and 7 bases separated the two germline ends. The CDR3 DNA reads TGTGCCAGCAGCTTAGGGGGGGTCACTGAAGCTTTCTTT. It encodes CASSLGGVTEAFF.

A single count supports this clone. This chain uses TRBV9 with TRBJ2-2; D not certain. Trimming removed 0 bases at V and 1 base at J, with 10 bases between. The CDR3 runs to 16 residues. From germline, CDR1 is SGDLS and CDR2 YYNGEE. CDR3 amino acids: CASSVGKARNTGELFF. CDR3 sequence (DNA): TGTGCCAGCAGCGTAGGGAAAGCGAGGAACACCGGGGAGCTGTTTTTT.

V gene TRBV5-6 combines with J gene TRBJ1-2, with 7 bases lining up with TRBD1. The CDR3 runs 13 residues. Germline V gives CDR1 SGHDT, CDR2 YYEEEE. V trimming: 4 bases; J trimming: 8 bases; junction bases outside the gene matches: 8. Written as DNA, the CDR3 is TGTGCCAGCAGCCAGGGACAGTTTCGAGGCTACACCTTC. It is translated as CASSQGQFRGYTF.

This chain connects TRBV5-4 to TRBJ2-2, with a possible D match to TRBD2 (6 bases). Trimming removed 0 bases at V and 7 bases at J, with 19 bases between. Germline V gene data show CDR1 as SGHNT and CDR2 as YYREEE (reference sequence). This CDR3 is 17 amino acids long. The CDR3 bases are TGTGCCAGCAGCTTGGGTCCTCCGGGAGTTAGTTTCGGGGAGCTGTTTTTT. Amino acids: CASSLGPPGVSFGELFF. The whole variable domain, remainder taken from reference TRBV5-4 and TRBJ2-2, is ETGVTQSPTHLIKTRGQQVTLRCSSQSGHNTVSWYQQALGQGPQFIFQYYREEENGRGNFPPRFSGLQFPNYSSELNVNALELDDSALYLCASSLGPPGVSFGELFFGEGSRLTVL.

V is TRBV11-2 and J is TRBJ2-4; TRBD1 is a possible D gene (6 bases). CDR3 length equals 17 residues. Trimming pared 4 bases from V and 0 bases from J, leaving 16 bases between. Germline V gene lookup returns CDR1 SGHAT and CDR2 FQNNGV. CDR3: CASSSSGQTLAKNIQYF. CDR3 nucleotides: TGTGCCAGCAGCTCCTCAGGACAGACTCTAGCCAAAAACATTCAGTACTTC. Based on the CDR3 plus reference TRBV11-2 and TRBJ2-4, the full variable domain is EAGVAQSPRYKIIEKRQSVAFWCNPISGHATLYWYQQILGQGPKLLIQFQNNGVVDDSQLPKDRFSAERLKGVDSTLKIQPAKLEDSAVYLCASSSSGQTLAKNIQYFGAGTRLSVL.

This chain connects TRBV30 to TRBJ2-1; no reliable D call. V was pared by 4 bases and J by 0 bases, with 13 bases between. Germline V gives CDR1 GTSNPN, CDR2 SVGIG (reference sequence). The CDR3 length is 15 residues. CDR3 nucleotides: TGTGCCTGGACCCGAGACCACAGCTCCTACAATGAGCAGTTCTTC. Protein: CAWTRDHSSYNEQFF.

This clone came up once. CDR3 loop: CATLGAAGAYREQFF. The CDR3 DNA reads as TGTGCCACCCTGGGTGCAGCGGGGGCTTACAGGGAGCAGTTCTTC. The V and J genes are TRBV11-2 and TRBJ2-1; 8 bases match TRBD2. The V segment lost 10 bases and the J segment 10 bases; nucleotides outside the gene matches: 18. Germline CDR1 reads SGHAT; CDR2 reads FQNNGV. This CDR3 is built from 15 residues.

The chain uses TRBV11-2 and TRBJ1-4; 10 positions match TRBD1. Germline CDR1 SGHAT, CDR2 FQNNGV. The length of the CDR3 is 13 residues. With 6 bases clipped from V and 8 bases from J, the junction kept 3 bases outside the gene matches. CDR3 sequence: CASRGQGTEKLFF. In DNA, the CDR3 is TGTGCCAGCAGGGGACAGGGGACCGAAAAACTGTTTTTT.

The rearrangement uses TRBV16 and TRBJ2-3, with D possibly being TRBD2 (6 bases). This CDR3 has 17 amino acids. Trimming left V 3 bases short and J 6 bases short, with 22 bases between. Germline CDR1 KGHSY, CDR2 FQNENV. This chain's CDR3 is CASSHPGQGGPQDTQYF. The CDR3 nucleotides are TGTGCCAGCAGCCACCCCGGGCAGGGAGGACCTCAGGATACGCAGTATTTT.

The V call is TRBV6-6, the J call TRBJ1-6; TRBD1 agrees at 7 bases. This CDR3 spans 12 amino acids. V dropped 6 bases and J dropped 8; count of bases not matched to a gene: 1. Germline V CDR1 and CDR2: MNHNY, SVGAGI (reference sequence). CDR3: CASSTGDSPLHF. The DNA for the CDR3 is TGTGCCAGCAGCACAGGGGATTCACCCCTCCACTTT.

The rearrangement joins TRBV6-5 to TRBJ2-1; 9 nucleotides line up with TRBD2. Germline lookup yields CDR1 MNHEY and CDR2 SVGAGI. The CDR3 covers 16 residues. Trimming at V came to 2 bases and at J to 1 base, leaving 3 bases not matched to a gene. CDR3 amino acids: CASSYQAGGSYNEQFF. CDR3 sequence (DNA): TGTGCCAGCAGTTACCAAGCGGGAGGTTCCTACAATGAGCAGTTCTTC.

The chain employs TRBV4-3 and TRBJ2-7; D remains ambiguous. This CDR3 comprises 13 residues. The V gene lost 0 bases and the J gene lost 4 bases, with 7 bases spanning the gap. The germline CDR1 and CDR2 sequences are LGHNA and YSLEER. The CDR3 DNA sequence: TGCGCCAGCAGCCAAGATCAGAAGTACGAGCAGTACTTC. Translation: CASSQDQKYEQYF.

CDR3 nucleotides: TGTGCCAGCAGCGCCCGTCGGACTAGCGGGAGCCCAGATACGCAGTATTTT. Amino acid sequence: CASSARRTSGSPDTQYF. The chain carries TRBV9 and TRBJ2-3; 13 bases map to TRBD2. V shed 3 bases, J shed 4 bases, and the junction held 8 bases outside the gene matches. The germline gives CDR1 SGDLS, CDR2 YYNGEE. The CDR3 spans 17 residues. Looking up the rest from reference TRBV9 and TRBJ2-3 gives the full variable domain: DSGVTQTPKHLITATGQRVTLRCSPRSGDLSVYWYQQSLDQGLQFLIQYYNGEERAKGNILERFSAQQFPDLHSELNLSSLELGDSALYFCASSARRTSGSPDTQYFGPGTRLTVL.

V is TRBV28 and J is TRBJ1-1; TRBD1 is a possible D gene (6 bases). The CDR3 is 16 residues long. Germline values: CDR1 MDHEN, CDR2 SYDVKM. V lost 0 bases, J lost 7 bases, and 18 bases lay in between. CDR3 DNA sequence: TGTGCCAGCAGTTTATGGTCTGGCAGGGGTCCCCTTGAAGCTTTCTTT. Translating gives CASSLWSGRGPLEAFF.

J is TRBJ1-4 and V is TRBV30, with no clear D. The ends were cut back, 1 base at V and 8 bases at J, with 14 bases in the middle. The CDR3 contains 14 residues. Germline-derived CDR1 and CDR2 are GTSNPN and SVGIG (reference sequence). The CDR3 protein is CAWSGPAGREKLFF. As DNA, the CDR3 is TGTGCCTGGAGTGGGCCCGCCGGGAGGGAAAAACTGTTTTTT.

This clone came up once. CDR3 DNA: TGTGCCAGCAGTCCACTAACCTATACAGGGGGCGATAACACCGGGGAGCTGTTTTTT. This codes for CASSPLTYTGGDNTGELFF. The gene calls are TRBV27 and TRBJ2-2; 9 bases align to TRBD1. Germline V lookup: CDR1 MNHEY, CDR2 SMNVEV (reference sequence). V trimming: 5 bases; J trimming: 2 bases; junction bases outside the gene matches: 15. The CDR3 length is 19 residues.

This clone was observed once. This chain uses TRBV28 with TRBJ2-7; 7 bases are shared with TRBD2. V was pared by 6 bases and J by 6 bases, with 17 bases of the junction left unmatched. The germline gives CDR1 MDHEN, CDR2 SYDVKM. This CDR3 comprises 16 residues. CDR3 in DNA: TGTGCCAGCAGCTTGCCGGCTAGCGGTCAGGTAGGCGAGCAGTACTTC. It specifies CASSLPASGQVGEQYF.

The V gene is TRBV27, the J gene TRBJ2-7, with a possible D match to TRBD1 (5 bases). The CDR3 runs to 13 residues. Germline loops: CDR1 MNHEY, CDR2 SMNVEV (reference sequence). Trimming cost V 3 bases and J 5 bases, with 11 bases left between them. CDR3 region: CASSFFGANEQYF. The CDR3 DNA reads TGTGCCAGCAGTTTTTTTGGGGCCAACGAGCAGTACTTC.

The V call is TRBV19, the J call TRBJ1-5; TRBD1 matches 8 bases. The germline V gene encodes CDR1 LNHDA and CDR2 SQIVND (reference sequence). The trim removed 5 bases at V and 3 bases at J, leaving 9 bases unmatched. This CDR3 is built from 16 residues. The CDR3 loop reads CASSSGQGGPNQPQHF. DNA of the CDR3: TGTGCCAGTAGTTCTGGACAGGGAGGTCCCAATCAGCCCCAGCATTTT.

The chain employs TRBV4-1 and TRBJ1-2; 8 bases fit TRBD1. CDR1 MGHRA and CDR2 YSYEKL come from the germline V gene. Losses at the gene ends were 3 bases for V and 8 bases for J; bases not matched to a gene: 5. The CDR3 runs 13 residues. Here the CDR3 DNA reads TGCGCCAGCAGCCATAACAGGGGGAGCGGCTACACCTTC. Amino acids: CASSHNRGSGYTF.